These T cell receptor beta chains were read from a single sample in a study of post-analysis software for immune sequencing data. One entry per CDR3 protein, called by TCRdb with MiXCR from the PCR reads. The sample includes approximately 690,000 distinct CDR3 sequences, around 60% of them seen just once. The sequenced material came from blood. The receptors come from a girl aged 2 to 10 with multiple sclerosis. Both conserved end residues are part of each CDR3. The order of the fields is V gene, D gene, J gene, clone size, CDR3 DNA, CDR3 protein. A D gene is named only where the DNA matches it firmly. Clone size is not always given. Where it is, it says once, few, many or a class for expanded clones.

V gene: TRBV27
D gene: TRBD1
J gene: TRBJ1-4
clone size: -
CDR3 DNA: TGTGCCAGCAGTTTGACGCAGGGGGACGCTAATGAAAAACTGTTTTTT
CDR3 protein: CASSLTQGDANEKLFF

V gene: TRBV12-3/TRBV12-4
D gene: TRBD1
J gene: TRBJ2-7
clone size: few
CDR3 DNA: TGTGCCAGCACCCCATTCCGGGACAGGGCTAGTGAGCAGTACTTC
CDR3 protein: CASTPFRDRASEQYF

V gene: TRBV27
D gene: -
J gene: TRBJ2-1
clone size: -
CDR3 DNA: TGTGCCAGCAGCAAATCAGGACAGATCAATGAGCAGTTCTTC
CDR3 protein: CASSKSGQINEQFF

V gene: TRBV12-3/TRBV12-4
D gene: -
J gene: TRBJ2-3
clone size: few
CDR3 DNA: TGTGCCAGCAGTTTGTCTAGGAGCACAGATACGCAGTATTTT
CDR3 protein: CASSLSRSTDTQYF

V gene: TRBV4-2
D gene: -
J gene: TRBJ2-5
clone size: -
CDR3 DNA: TGTGCCAGCAGCCAAGATCCAGCGAGCGGTATAGGGACCCAGTACTTC
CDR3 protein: CASSQDPASGIGTQYF

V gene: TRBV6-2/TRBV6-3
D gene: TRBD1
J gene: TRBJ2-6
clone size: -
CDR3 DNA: TGTGCCAGCAGTAGACAGGGGAGCTCTGGGGCCAACGTCCTGACTTTC
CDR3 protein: CASSRQGSSGANVLTF

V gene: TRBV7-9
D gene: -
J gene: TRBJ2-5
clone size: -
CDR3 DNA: TGTGTCAGCAGCTTACCCCGGGACGGCCAAGAGACCCAGTACTTC
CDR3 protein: CVSSLPRDGQETQYF

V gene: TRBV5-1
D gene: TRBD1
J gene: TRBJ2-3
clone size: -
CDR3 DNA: TGCGCCAGCGCAGGGACAGCTAGCACAGATACGCAGTATTTT
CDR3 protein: CASAGTASTDTQYF

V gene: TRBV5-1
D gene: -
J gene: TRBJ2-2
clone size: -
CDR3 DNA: TGCGCCAGCAGCTTGGACAGGACGAACACCGGGGAGCTGTTTTTT
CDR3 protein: CASSLDRTNTGELFF

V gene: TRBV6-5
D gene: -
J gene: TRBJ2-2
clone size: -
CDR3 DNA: TGTGCCAGCAGCCCCGGGACAAAGACCGGGGAGCTGTTTTTT
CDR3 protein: CASSPGTKTGELFF

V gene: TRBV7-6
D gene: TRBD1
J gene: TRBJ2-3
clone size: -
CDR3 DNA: TGTGCCAGCAGCACACGCCCGGGACAGGGGGCAGATACGCAGTATTTT
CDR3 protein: CASSTRPGQGADTQYF

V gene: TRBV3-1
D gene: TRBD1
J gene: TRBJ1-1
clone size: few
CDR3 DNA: TGTGCCAGCAGCCAAGACGGACAGGGCCTCACTGAAGCTTTCTTT
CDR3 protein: CASSQDGQGLTEAFF

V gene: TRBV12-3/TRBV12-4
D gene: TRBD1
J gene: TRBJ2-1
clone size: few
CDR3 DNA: TGTGCCAGCAGTGAGGGGGCCGGGCAGTTCTTC
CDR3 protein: CASSEGAGQFF

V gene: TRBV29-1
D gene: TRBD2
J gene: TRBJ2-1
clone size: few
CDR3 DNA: TGCAGCGTTGCTAGCGGGAGGGCCTGGATTGGCAATGAGCAGTTCTTC
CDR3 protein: CSVASGRAWIGNEQFF

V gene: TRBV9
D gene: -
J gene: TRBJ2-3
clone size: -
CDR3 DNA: TGTGCCAGCAAGTCTAGCGGCACAGATACGCAGTATTTT
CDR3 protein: CASKSSGTDTQYF

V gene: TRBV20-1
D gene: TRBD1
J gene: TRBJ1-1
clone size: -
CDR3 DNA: TGCAGTGCTCAAAGGGGACAGGGGGTTCGAAACACTGAAGCTTTCTTT
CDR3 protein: CSAQRGQGVRNTEAFF

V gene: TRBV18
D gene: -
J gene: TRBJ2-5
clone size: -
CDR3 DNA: TGTGCCAGCTCACCACCAATGCCCGAAGAGACCCAGTACTTC
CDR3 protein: CASSPPMPEETQYF

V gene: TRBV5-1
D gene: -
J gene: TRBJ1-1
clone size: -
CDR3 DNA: TGCGCCAGCAGCTTGGACAGGGCGCCCACTGAAGCTTTCTTT
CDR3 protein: CASSLDRAPTEAFF

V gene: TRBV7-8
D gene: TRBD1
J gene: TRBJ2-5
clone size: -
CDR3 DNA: TGTGCCAGCAGCTCCGGACAGGGGGCGAGGGAGACCCAGTACTTC
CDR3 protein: CASSSGQGARETQYF

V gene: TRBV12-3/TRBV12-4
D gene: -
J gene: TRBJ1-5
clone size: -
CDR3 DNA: TGTGCCAGCAGTTTAATGGGGGGGTCTCAGCCCCAGCATTTT
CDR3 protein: CASSLMGGSQPQHF

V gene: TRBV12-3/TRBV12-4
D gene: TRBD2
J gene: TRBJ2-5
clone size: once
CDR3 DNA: TGTGCCAGCAGCAAAATGGCGGGGGGGCGAGAGACCCAGTACTTC
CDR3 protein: CASSKMAGGRETQYF

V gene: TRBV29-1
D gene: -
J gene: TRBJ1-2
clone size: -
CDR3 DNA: TGCAGCGTTGATGAAACGGTCTATGGCTACACCTTC
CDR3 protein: CSVDETVYGYTF

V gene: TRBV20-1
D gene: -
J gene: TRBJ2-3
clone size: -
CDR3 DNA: TGCAGTGCTAGCCATTCGCTGCGACCCACAGATACGCAGTATTTT
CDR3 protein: CSASHSLRPTDTQYF

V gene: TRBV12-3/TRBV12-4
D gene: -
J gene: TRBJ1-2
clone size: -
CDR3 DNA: TGTGCCAGCAGTCGGGCGGGGGGAGGCAACTATGGCTACACCTTC
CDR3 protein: CASSRAGGGNYGYTF

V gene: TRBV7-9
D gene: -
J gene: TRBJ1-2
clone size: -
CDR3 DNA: TGTGCCAGCAGCCCCGCAGATGGCTACACCTTC
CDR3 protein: CASSPADGYTF

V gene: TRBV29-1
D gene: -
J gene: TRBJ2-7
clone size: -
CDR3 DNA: TGCAGCGTTGATGATTCCGGGGGCCACGAGCAGTACTTC
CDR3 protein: CSVDDSGGHEQYF